This passage covers 25 T cell receptor beta chains from one sample sequenced in a study of blood T cell repertoires in COVID-19. The data were produced by immunoSEQ multiplex PCR, yet TCRdb's version contains in-frame clones alone and is incomplete. The sample contains about 130,000 clones, around 82% of which appear only once. Sequencing input: peripheral blood. The receptors derive from a woman aged 30 to 39 who had recovered from COVID-19.

This chain's CDR3 is CASSLDTRAYEQYF. The DNA of the CDR3 is TGTGCCAGCAGCTTAGACACGAGGGCCTACGAGCAGTACTTC. This chain uses TRBV7-2 with TRBJ2-7; perhaps TRBD2 as D (5 bases). This CDR3 region has 14 residues. CDR1 is SGHTA and CDR2 is FQGNSA in the germline V gene. V was shortened by 1 base and J by 2 bases, with 9 bases between the two germline ends.

This rearrangement joins TRBV7-9 to TRBJ2-5; D is perhaps TRBD2 (6 bases). V was clipped by 3 bases and J by 5 bases, with 10 bases between them. Germline CDR1 is SEHNR and CDR2 is FQNEAQ (reference sequence). This CDR3 has 13 amino acids. CDR3: CASSFGGAETQYF. The CDR3 nucleotides read TGTGCCAGCAGCTTTGGCGGGGCGGAGACCCAGTACTTC.

The CDR3 reads CASSLSPPTYNEQFF. The CDR3 DNA reads as TGTGCCAGCAGTTTAAGCCCCCCGACATACAATGAGCAGTTCTTC. This chain uses TRBV27 with TRBJ2-1; D gene ambiguous. The CDR3 is 15 residues long. The germline V gene encodes CDR1 MNHEY and CDR2 SMNVEV (reference sequence). Trimming removed 2 bases from V and 4 bases from J, with 12 bases in between.

The chain has TRBV19 and TRBJ2-7; D is possibly TRBD1 (6 bases). The CDR3 has 14 residues. Germline assignment: CDR1 LNHDA and CDR2 SQIVND (reference sequence). V shed 3 bases and J shed 4 bases, with 13 bases lying between them. CDR3 sequence: CASSITGSGYEQYF. The CDR3 region has the DNA TGTGCCAGTAGTATCACAGGGTCGGGATACGAGCAGTACTTC.

The table lists this clone with a count of one. V and J are TRBV6-5 and TRBJ1-2; a weak D match, TRBD1 (5 bases). Between the trimmed V and J ends, which lost 3 bases and 8 bases, there was a span of 16 bases. Germline V gives CDR1 MNHEY, CDR2 SVGAGI. The CDR3 totals 14 residues. CDR3 DNA sequence: TGTGCCAGCAGTTATGGTCCCGGGGGTAGCGGCTACACCTTC. Protein: CASSYGPGGSGYTF.

The rearrangement joins TRBV12-3 or TRBV12-4 to TRBJ1-2; a possible D gene is TRBD1 (6 bases). The CDR3 has 13 residues. V lost 8 bases and J 0 bases, leaving 10 bases between the germline ends. This chain's CDR3 is CASGQTANYGYTF. CDR3 nucleotides: TGTGCCAGCGGACAGACAGCTAACTATGGCTACACCTTC.

The gene calls are TRBV5-1 and TRBJ2-3; maybe TRBD2 (6 bases). This CDR3 region has 18 residues. Trimming removed 4 bases at V and 0 bases at J, with 21 bases between. The germline V gene encodes CDR1 SGHRS and CDR2 YFSETQ. The CDR3 DNA sequence: TGCGCCAGCAGCCCGGAGGGATTGGGGGGACTTAGCACAGATACGCAGTATTTT. It translates to CASSPEGLGGLSTDTQYF.

The chain has TRBV30 and TRBJ1-1, with D perhaps matching TRBD1 (5 bases). The V end was cut by 4 bases, the J end by 8 bases, with 11 bases between. Germline lookup yields CDR1 GTSNPN and CDR2 SVGIG (reference sequence). The CDR3 is 11 amino acids. The CDR3 sequence is CAWIGAGEAFF. The CDR3 DNA sequence: TGTGCCTGGATTGGGGCAGGCGAAGCTTTCTTT.

The chain has TRBV18 and TRBJ1-1; perhaps TRBD1 as D (6 bases). V was trimmed by 2 bases and J by 0 bases, leaving 7 bases between them. Germline V gene sequence: CDR1 KGHSH, CDR2 LQKENI. There are 14 residues in the CDR3. CDR3: CASSPDRMNTEAFF. CDR3 nucleotide sequence: TGTGCCAGCTCACCAGACAGGATGAACACTGAAGCTTTCTTT.

V usage is TRBV9 and J usage is TRBJ1-2; TRBD1 might be the D (6 bases). CDR1 is SGDLS, CDR2 YYNGEE, per germline. The germline V and J ends were trimmed by 4 bases and 11 bases, with 21 bases remaining between them. This CDR3 comprises 14 residues. CDR3 nucleotide sequence: TGTGCCAGCAGCCTCCCGTTAAACAGGGACGGTTACACCTTC. Amino acids: CASSLPLNRDGYTF.

This chain joins TRBV7-8 and TRBJ2-1; TRBD2 matches at 9 bases. Germline CDR1 SGHVS, CDR2 FQNEAQ. The CDR3 contains 15 residues. J gave up 8 bases and V 5 bases, and 10 bases lay outside the gene matches. The CDR3 sequence is CASSPQSGGMDEQFF. The CDR3 region has the DNA TGTGCCAGCAGCCCGCAGAGCGGGGGGATGGATGAGCAGTTCTTC.

This clone was picked up a small number of times. The rearrangement joins TRBV5-1 to TRBJ1-1; D might be TRBD1 (5 bases). With 0 bases removed from V and 1 base from J, the gap between germline ends came to 10 bases. Germline V gene sequence: CDR1 SGHRS, CDR2 YFSETQ. The CDR3 is made up of 15 amino acids. The CDR3 DNA follows: TGCGCCAGCAGCTTGGCTGGGGGGACGAACACTGAAGCTTTCTTT. Translated, it gives CASSLAGGTNTEAFF.

J is TRBJ2-5 and V is TRBV7-9; possible D gene TRBD2, 6 bases. CDR3 length: 16 residues. Germline assignment: CDR1 SEHNR and CDR2 FQNEAQ (reference sequence). The V end was cut by 1 base, the J end by 4 bases, with 16 bases between. This chain's CDR3 is CASSLGSGTQAETQYF. CDR3 sequence (DNA): TGTGCCAGCAGCTTAGGGTCCGGGACTCAGGCAGAGACCCAGTACTTC. The whole variable domain, filled in from reference TRBV7-9 and TRBJ2-5, reads DTGVSQNPRHKITKRGQNVTFRCDPISEHNRLYWYRQTLGQGPEFLTYFQNEAQLEKSRLLSDRFSAERPKGSFSTLEIQRTEQGDSAMYLCASSLGSGTQAETQYFGPGTRLLVL.

The V and J genes are TRBV6-5 and TRBJ1-6; tentatively, D is TRBD1 (5 bases). The CDR3 covers 15 residues. From germline, CDR1 is MNHEY and CDR2 SVGAGI. V lost 7 bases to trimming and J lost 3 bases, with 13 bases between them. The CDR3 protein is CASTAVQVYNSPLHF. The CDR3 DNA follows: TGTGCCAGCACTGCCGTACAGGTCTATAATTCACCCCTCCACTTT.

The chain combines TRBV19 with TRBJ1-2, with D unclear. Germline-derived CDR1 and CDR2 are LNHDA and SQIVND (reference sequence). This CDR3 spans 14 amino acids. V was clipped by 7 bases and J by 2 bases, with 14 bases between them. The CDR3 sequence is CASTRGPGNYGYTF. The CDR3 coding sequence is TGTGCCAGTACCCGAGGGCCGGGCAACTATGGCTACACCTTC.

The V call is TRBV3-1 (or the pseudogene TRBV3-2), the J call TRBJ1-1; D unresolved. V lost 1 base and J lost 1, with 16 bases in between. Germline CDR1 and CDR2: LGHDT and YNNKEL (reference sequence). The CDR3 consists of 17 residues. Written as DNA, the CDR3 is TGTGCCAGCAGCCAAGCGCCTTGGGGAGGGCCGAACACTGAAGCTTTCTTT. Its protein is CASSQAPWGGPNTEAFF.

This chain joins TRBV10-1 and TRBJ1-1, with D unclear. Trimming removed 7 bases from V and 2 bases from J, with 14 bases in between. The germline V gene has CDR1 WNHNN and CDR2 SYGVQD (reference sequence). The CDR3 spans 14 residues. The CDR3 coding sequence is TGCGCCAGCACTCGGTTGCGTGTAAACACTGAAGCTTTCTTT. Amino acids: CASTRLRVNTEAFF.

V usage is TRBV19 and J usage is TRBJ1-1; 9 positions match TRBD1. Germline CDR1 is LNHDA and CDR2 is SQIVND (reference sequence). V lost 5 bases and J lost 4; bases outside the gene matches: 11. There are 16 residues in the CDR3. In nucleotides, the CDR3 is TGTGCCAGTAGTCCCCATCCCGGGACAGGGCTCACTGAAGCTTTCTTT. This sequence encodes CASSPHPGTGLTEAFF.

The genes are TRBV7-3 and TRBJ2-1; perhaps TRBD1 as D (8 bases). The CDR3 spans 15 residues. V was cut by 4 bases and J by 8 bases, with 18 bases left in between. Germline loops: CDR1 SGHTA, CDR2 FQGTGA. CDR3 in amino acids: CASSSGGGRGYEQFF. CDR3 DNA sequence: TGTGCCAGCAGCTCAGGGGGCGGGAGAGGATATGAGCAGTTCTTC.

This chain's CDR3 is CASKGLAGWGGEDTQYF. CDR3 in DNA: TGTGCCAGCAAGGGACTAGCGGGATGGGGGGGAGAGGATACGCAGTATTTT. The chain links TRBV2 to TRBJ2-3; 13 nucleotides match TRBD2. Germline assignment: CDR1 SNHLY and CDR2 FYNNEI. This CDR3 has 17 residues. The ends lost 7 bases at V and 6 bases at J; junction bases unmatched: 13. The full variable domain, its missing parts supplied by reference TRBV2 and TRBJ2-3, is EPEVTQTPSHQVTQMGQEVILRCVPISNHLYFYWYRQILGQKVEFLVSFYNNEISEKSEIFDDQFSVERPDGSNFTLKIRSTKLEDSAMYFCASKGLAGWGGEDTQYFGPGTRLTVL.

The V gene is TRBV5-1, the J gene TRBJ2-2, with D tentatively TRBD2 (6 bases). The germline gives CDR1 SGHRS, CDR2 YFSETQ. CDR3 length: 15 amino acids. V was clipped by 5 bases and J by 2 bases, with 13 bases between them. The CDR3 nucleotides read TGCGCCAGCAGAGGAGGGGACCTTAACACCGGGGAGCTGTTTTTT. As protein: CASRGGDLNTGELFF.

The chain carries TRBV28 and TRBJ2-2; 10 bases align to TRBD2. The CDR3 contains 16 residues. The germline gives CDR1 MDHEN, CDR2 SYDVKM. Unmatched junction bases numbered 3, after V lost 3 bases and J lost 2 bases. In DNA, the CDR3 is TGTGCCAGCAGTTTTTGGACTAGCGGAAACACCGGGGAGCTGTTTTTT. Amino acid sequence: CASSFWTSGNTGELFF.

This chain links TRBV6-5 with TRBJ1-2; 8 bases agree with TRBD1. V was pared by 7 bases and J by 2 bases, with 9 bases of the junction left unmatched. The CDR3 has 15 amino acids. CDR1 is MNHEY, CDR2 SVGAGI, per germline. CDR3 residues: CASKETGAINYGYTF. The CDR3, as DNA: TGTGCCAGCAAAGAGACAGGGGCGATCAACTATGGCTACACCTTC.

The V call is TRBV29-1, the J call TRBJ2-7; 10 nucleotides align to TRBD1. The germline V gene has CDR1 SQVTM and CDR2 ANQGSEA. The V segment lost 6 bases and the J segment 3 bases; nucleotides outside the gene matches: 8. This CDR3 has 14 residues. CDR3 sequence (DNA): TGCAGCGTCCTTCCCGGGACAGGGGACTACGAGCAGTACTTC. This gives the protein CSVLPGTGDYEQYF.

V and J are TRBV30 and TRBJ1-5, with a possible D match to TRBD1 (6 bases). Germline V CDR1 and CDR2: GTSNPN, SVGIG (reference sequence). Trimming removed 0 bases from V and 9 bases from J, with 9 bases in between. The CDR3 runs 12 residues. The CDR3 protein is CAWSVETGPQHF. In DNA, the CDR3 is TGTGCCTGGAGTGTAGAGACAGGGCCCCAGCATTTT.